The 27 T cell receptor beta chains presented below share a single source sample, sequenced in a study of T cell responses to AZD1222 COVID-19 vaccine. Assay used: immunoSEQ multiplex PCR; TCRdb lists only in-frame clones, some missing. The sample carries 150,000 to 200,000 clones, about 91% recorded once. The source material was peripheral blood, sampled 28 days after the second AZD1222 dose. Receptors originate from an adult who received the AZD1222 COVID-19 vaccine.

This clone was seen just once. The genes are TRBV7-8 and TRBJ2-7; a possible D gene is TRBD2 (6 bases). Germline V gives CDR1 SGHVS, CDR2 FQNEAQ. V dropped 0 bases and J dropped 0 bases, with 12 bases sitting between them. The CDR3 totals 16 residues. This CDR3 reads CASSLAGGLDSYEQYF. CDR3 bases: TGTGCCAGCAGCTTAGCGGGGGGATTGGACTCCTACGAGCAGTACTTC.

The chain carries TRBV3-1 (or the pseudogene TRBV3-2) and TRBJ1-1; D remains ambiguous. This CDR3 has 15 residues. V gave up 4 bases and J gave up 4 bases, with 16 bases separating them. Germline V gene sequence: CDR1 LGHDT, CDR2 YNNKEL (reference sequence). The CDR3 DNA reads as TGTGCCAGCAGCCTCAGTCCCGGTGGAGGCACTGAAGCTTTCTTT. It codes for CASSLSPGGGTEAFF.

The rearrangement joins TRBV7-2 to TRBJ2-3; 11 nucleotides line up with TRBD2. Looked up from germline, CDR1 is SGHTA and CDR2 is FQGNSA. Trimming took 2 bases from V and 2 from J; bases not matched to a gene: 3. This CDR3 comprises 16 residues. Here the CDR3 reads CASSLTSGGYTDTQYF. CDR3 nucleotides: TGTGCCAGCAGCTTAACTAGCGGGGGTTACACAGATACGCAGTATTTT.

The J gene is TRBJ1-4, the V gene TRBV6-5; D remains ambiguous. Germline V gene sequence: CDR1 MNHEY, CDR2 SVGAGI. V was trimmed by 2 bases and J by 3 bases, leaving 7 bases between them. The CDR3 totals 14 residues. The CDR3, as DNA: TGTGCCAGCAGTTACAGGGCAGCTAATGAAAAACTGTTTTTT. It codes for CASSYRAANEKLFF.

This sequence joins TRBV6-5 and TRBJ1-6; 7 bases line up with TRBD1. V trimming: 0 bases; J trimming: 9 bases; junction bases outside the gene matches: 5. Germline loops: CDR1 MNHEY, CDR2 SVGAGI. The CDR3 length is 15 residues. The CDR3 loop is CASSYSRQGISPLHF. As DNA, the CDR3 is TGTGCCAGCAGTTACTCACGACAGGGAATTTCACCCCTCCACTTT.

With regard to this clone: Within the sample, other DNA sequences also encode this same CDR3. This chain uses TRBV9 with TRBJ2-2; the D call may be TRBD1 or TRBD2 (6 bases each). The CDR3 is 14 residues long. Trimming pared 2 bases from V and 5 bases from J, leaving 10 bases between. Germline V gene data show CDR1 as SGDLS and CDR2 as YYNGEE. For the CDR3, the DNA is TGTGCCAGCAGCGTGAGGGGGGAGACCGGGGAGCTGTTTTTT. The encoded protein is CASSVRGETGELFF.

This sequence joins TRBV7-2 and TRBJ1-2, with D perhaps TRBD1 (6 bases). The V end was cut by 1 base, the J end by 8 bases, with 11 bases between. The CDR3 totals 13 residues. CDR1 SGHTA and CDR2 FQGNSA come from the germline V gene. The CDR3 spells CASSLDREGGYTF. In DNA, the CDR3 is TGTGCCAGCAGCTTAGACAGGGAGGGAGGCTACACCTTC.

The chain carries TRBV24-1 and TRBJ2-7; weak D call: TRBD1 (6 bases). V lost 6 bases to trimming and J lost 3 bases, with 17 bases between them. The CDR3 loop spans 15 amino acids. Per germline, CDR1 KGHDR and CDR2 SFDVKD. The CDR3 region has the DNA TGTGCCACCAGTCGAACGGGACACCACTACTACGAGCAGTACTTC. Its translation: CATSRTGHHYYEQYF.

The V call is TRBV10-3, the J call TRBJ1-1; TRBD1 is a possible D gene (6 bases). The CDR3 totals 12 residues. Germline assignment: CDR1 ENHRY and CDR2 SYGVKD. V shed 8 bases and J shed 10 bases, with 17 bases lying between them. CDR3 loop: CAIGEPDRPAFF. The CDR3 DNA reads TGTGCCATCGGGGAGCCTGACAGGCCAGCTTTCTTT.

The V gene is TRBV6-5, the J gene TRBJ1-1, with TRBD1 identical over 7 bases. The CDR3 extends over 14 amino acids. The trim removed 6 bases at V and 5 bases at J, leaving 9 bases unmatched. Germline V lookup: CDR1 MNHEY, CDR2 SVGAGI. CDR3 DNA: TGTGCCAGCAGACGACAGGGCGGGAGAACTGAAGCTTTCTTT. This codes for CASRRQGGRTEAFF.

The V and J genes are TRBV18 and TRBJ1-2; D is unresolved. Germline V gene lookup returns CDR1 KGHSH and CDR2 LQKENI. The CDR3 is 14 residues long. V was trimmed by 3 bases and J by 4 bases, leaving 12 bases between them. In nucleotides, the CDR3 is TGTGCCAGCTCACCTGACTCAGACCTCTATGGCTACACCTTC. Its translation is CASSPDSDLYGYTF.

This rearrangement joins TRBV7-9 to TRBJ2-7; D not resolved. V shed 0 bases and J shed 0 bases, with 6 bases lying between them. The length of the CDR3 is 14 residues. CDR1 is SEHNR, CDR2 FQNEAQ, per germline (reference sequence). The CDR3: CASSLAASSYEQYF. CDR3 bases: TGTGCCAGCAGCTTAGCGGCTAGCTCCTACGAGCAGTACTTC.

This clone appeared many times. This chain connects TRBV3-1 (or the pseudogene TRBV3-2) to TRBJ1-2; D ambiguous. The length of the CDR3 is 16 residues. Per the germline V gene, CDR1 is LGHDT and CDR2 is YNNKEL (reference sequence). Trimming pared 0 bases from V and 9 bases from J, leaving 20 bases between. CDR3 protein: CASSQDKGAPLDRYTF. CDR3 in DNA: TGTGCCAGCAGCCAAGATAAGGGCGCCCCACTCGACCGCTACACCTTC.

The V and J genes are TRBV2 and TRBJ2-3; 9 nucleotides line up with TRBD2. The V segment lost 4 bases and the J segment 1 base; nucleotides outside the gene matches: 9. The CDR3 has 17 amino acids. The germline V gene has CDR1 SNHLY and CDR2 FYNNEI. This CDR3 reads CASSGAGGLLRTDTQYF. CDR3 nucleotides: TGTGCCAGCAGTGGAGCGGGGGGCCTACTACGCACAGATACGCAGTATTTT.

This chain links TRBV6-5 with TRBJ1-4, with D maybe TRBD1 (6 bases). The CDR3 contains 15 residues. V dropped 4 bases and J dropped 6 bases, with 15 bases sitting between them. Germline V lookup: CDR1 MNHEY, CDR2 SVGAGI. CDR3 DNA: TGTGCCAGCAGTTTTGGTACAGGGATATATGAAAAACTGTTTTTT. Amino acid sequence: CASSFGTGIYEKLFF.

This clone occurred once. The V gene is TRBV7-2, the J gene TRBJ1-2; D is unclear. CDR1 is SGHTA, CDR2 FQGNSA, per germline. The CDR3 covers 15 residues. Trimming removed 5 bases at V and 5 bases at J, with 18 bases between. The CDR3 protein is CASSLSRLRIYGYTF. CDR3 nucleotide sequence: TGTGCCAGCAGCCTTTCTCGATTGCGGATTTATGGCTACACCTTC. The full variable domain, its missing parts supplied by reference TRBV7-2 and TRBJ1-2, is GAGVSQSPSNKVTEKGKDVELRCDPISGHTALYWYRQSLGQGLEFLIYFQGNSAPDKSGLPSDRFSAERTGGSVSTLTIQRTQQEDSAVYLCASSLSRLRIYGYTFGSGTRLTVV.

CDR3 protein: CAWSVSQGSGYTF. DNA for the CDR3: TGTGCCTGGAGTGTATCTCAAGGGAGTGGCTACACCTTC. The rearrangement links TRBV30 to TRBJ1-2; D remains ambiguous. The CDR3 spans 13 residues. V shed 0 bases and J shed 7 bases, with 12 bases lying between them. Looked up from germline, CDR1 is GTSNPN and CDR2 is SVGIG (reference sequence).

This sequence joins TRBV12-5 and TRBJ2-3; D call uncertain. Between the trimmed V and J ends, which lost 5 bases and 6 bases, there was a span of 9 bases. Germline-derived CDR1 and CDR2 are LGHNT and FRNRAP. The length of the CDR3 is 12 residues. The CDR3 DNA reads TGTGCTAGTGGTCCAGACTTGGATACGCAGTATTTT. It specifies CASGPDLDTQYF.

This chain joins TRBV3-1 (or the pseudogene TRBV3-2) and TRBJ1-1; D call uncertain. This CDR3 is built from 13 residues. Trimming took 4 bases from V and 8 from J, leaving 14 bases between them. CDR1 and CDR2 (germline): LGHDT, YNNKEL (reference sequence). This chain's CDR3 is CASSPTGKSEAFF. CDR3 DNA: TGTGCCAGCAGCCCTACCGGCAAGTCAGAAGCTTTCTTT.

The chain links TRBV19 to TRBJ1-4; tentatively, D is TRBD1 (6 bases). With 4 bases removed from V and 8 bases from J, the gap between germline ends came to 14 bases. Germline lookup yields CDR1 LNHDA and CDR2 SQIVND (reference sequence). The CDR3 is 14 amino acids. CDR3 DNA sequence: TGTGCCAGTAGTAAAACAGGGTTTGGAGAAAAACTGTTTTTT. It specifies CASSKTGFGEKLFF.

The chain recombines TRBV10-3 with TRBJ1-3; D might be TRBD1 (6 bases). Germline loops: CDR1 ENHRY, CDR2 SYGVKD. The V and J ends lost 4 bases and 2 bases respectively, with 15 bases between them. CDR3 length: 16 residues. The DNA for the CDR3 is TGTGCCATCAGTGCGGTGGGGGGGGCTGCTGGAAACACCATATATTTT. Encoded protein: CAISAVGGAAGNTIYF.

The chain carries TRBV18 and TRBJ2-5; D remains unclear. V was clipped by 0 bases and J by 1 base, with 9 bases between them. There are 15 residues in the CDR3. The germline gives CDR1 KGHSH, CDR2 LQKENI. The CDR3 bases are TGTGCCAGCTCACCACCGTCCGCAGCCCAAGAGACCCAGTACTTC. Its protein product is CASSPPSAAQETQYF. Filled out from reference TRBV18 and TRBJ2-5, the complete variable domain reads NAGVMQNPRHLVRRRGQEARLRCSPMKGHSHVYWYRQLPEEGLKFMVYLQKENIIDESGMPKERFSAEFPKEGPSILRIQQVVRGDSAAYFCASSPPSAAQETQYFGPGTRLLVL.

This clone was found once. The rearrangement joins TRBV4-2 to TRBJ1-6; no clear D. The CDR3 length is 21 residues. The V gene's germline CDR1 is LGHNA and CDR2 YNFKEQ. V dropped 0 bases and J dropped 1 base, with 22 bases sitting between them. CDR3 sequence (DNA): TGTGCCAGCAGCCAAGAACCGCACGCAGGAACCTCGGGGTCCTATAATTCACCCCTCCACTTT. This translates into CASSQEPHAGTSGSYNSPLHF.

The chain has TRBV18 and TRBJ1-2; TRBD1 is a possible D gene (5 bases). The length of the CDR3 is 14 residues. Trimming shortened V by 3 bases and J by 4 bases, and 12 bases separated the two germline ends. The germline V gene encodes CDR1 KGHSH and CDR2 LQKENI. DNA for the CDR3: TGTGCCAGCTCACCGGGGGGAGTCGGCTATGGCTACACCTTC. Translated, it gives CASSPGGVGYGYTF.

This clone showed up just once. CDR3 sequence reads: CASSPPKDRHPNTGELFF. The CDR3 DNA follows: TGTGCCAGCTCACCACCAAAGGATCGGCACCCGAACACCGGGGAGCTGTTTTTT. The rearrangement joins TRBV18 to TRBJ2-2; D not certain. Germline V gene data show CDR1 as KGHSH and CDR2 as LQKENI. This CDR3 comprises 18 residues. Trimming left V 0 bases short and J 0 bases short, with 14 bases between.

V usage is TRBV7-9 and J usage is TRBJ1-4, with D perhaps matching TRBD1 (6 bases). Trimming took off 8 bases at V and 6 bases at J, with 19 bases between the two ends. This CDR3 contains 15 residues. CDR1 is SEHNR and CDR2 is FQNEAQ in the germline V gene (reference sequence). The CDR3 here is CASGKSGGPYEKLFF. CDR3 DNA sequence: TGTGCCAGCGGGAAATCTGGGGGCCCTTATGAAAAACTGTTTTTT.

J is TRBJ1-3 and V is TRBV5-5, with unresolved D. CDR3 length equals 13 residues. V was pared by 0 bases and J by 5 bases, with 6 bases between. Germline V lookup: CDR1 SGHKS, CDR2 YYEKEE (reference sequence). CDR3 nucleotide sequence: TGTGCCAGCAGCTTGGTTCCGCGAAACACCATATATTTT. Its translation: CASSLVPRNTIYF. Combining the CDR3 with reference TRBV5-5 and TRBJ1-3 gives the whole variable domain DAGVTQSPTHLIKTRGQQVTLRCSPISGHKSVSWYQQVLGQGPQFIFQYYEKEERGRGNFPDRFSARQFPNYSSELNVNALLLGDSALYLCASSLVPRNTIYFGEGSWLTVV.